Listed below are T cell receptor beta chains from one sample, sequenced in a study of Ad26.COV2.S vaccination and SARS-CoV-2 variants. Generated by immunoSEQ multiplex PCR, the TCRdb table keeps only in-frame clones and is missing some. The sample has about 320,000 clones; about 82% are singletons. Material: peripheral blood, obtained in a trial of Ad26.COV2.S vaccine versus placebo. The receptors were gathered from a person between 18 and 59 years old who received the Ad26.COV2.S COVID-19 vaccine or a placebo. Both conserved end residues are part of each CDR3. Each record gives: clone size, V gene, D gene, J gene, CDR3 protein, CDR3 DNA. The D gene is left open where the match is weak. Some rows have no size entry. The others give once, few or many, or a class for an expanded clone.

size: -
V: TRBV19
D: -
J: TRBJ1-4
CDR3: CASKVQGGSDLFF
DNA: TGTGCCAGTAAAGTACAGGGAGGTAGTGATCTGTTTTTT

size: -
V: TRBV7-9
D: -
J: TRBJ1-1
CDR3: CASSLEGLNTEAFF
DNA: TGTGCCAGCAGCTTGGAGGGGTTGAACACTGAAGCTTTCTTT

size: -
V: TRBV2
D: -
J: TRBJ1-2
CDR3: CASNSPNYGYTF
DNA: TGTGCCAGCAATAGCCCGAACTATGGCTACACCTTC

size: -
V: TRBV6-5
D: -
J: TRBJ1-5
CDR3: CASTGPQHNQPQHF
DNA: TGTGCCAGCACGGGGCCGCAACACAATCAGCCCCAGCATTTT

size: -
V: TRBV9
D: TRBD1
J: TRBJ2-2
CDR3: CASSSGQSNTGELFF
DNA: TGTGCCAGCAGCTCGGGACAGTCGAACACCGGGGAGCTGTTTTTT

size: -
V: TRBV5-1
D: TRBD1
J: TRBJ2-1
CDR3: CASSSTGTGGGGFF
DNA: TGCGCCAGCAGCTCTACCGGGACAGGGGGCGGAGGGTTCTTC

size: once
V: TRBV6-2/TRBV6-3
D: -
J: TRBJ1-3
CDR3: CASSRSFHRESGNTIYF
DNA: TGTGCCAGCAGCCGATCGTTCCACAGGGAATCAGGAAACACCATATATTTT

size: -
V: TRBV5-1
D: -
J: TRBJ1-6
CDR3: CASSITGFPNSPLHF
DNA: TGCGCCAGCAGCATTACAGGGTTTCCCAATTCACCCCTCCACTTT

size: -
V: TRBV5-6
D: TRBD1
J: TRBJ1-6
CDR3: CASSLRQTGNYNSPLHF
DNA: TGTGCCAGCAGCTTAAGGCAGACAGGGAACTATAATTCACCCCTCCACTTT

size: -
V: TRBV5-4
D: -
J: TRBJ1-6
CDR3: CASSSTRSSYNSPLHF
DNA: TGTGCCAGCAGCTCGACAAGGAGCTCCTATAATTCACCCCTCCACTTT

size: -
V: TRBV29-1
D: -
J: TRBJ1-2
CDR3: CSVGGGNYGYTF
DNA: TGCAGCGTTGGGGGAGGCAACTATGGCTACACCTTC

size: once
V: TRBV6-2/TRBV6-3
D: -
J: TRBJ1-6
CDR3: CASSYLAYGGSPLHF
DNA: TGTGCCAGCAGTTACCTCGCTTACGGGGGTTCACCCCTCCACTTT

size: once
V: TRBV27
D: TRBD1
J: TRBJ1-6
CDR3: CASSLLTTGSDSPLHF
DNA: TGTGCCAGCAGTTTGCTAACGACAGGGAGTGATTCACCCCTCCACTTT

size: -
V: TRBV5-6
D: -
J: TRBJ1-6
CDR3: CASSADSQNSPLHF
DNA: TGTGCCAGCAGCGCGGACAGCCAGAATTCACCCCTCCACTTT

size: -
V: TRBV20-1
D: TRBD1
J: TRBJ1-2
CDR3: CSAEQGAGYTF
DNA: TGCAGTGCTGAACAGGGGGCGGGCTACACCTTC